This is a list of T cell receptor beta chains from one sample in a study of blood T cell repertoires in COVID-19. Assay used: immunoSEQ multiplex PCR; TCRdb lists only in-frame clones, some missing. Here the sample spans around 250,000 clones, approximately 91% being singletons. The sample was PBMCs or T cells enriched from blood (not recorded which). All receptors derive from a human donor in a cohort exposed to, infected with or recovered from COVID-19 (not recorded which). The donor label of this sample is uncertain. Both conserved end residues are part of each CDR3. The order of the fields is V gene, J gene, clone size, D gene, CDR3 DNA, CDR3 protein. D genes are given only for firm matches. For some rows the clone size is stated as once, few or many, or as a class when expanded; others skip it.

V: TRBV18; J: TRBJ1-5; size: -; D: -; DNA: TGTGCCAGCTCACCACCCCAGGGTCAGCCCCAGCATTTT; CDR3: CASSPPQGQPQHF
V: TRBV4-2; J: TRBJ2-3; size: -; D: -; DNA: TGTGCCAGCAGCCAAGATAGGAGGGGGCCCACAGATACGCAGTATTTT; CDR3: CASSQDRRGPTDTQYF
V: TRBV11-2; J: TRBJ1-3; size: once; D: -; DNA: TGTGCCAGCAGCTCAGGGATCTCTGGAAACACCATATATTTT; CDR3: CASSSGISGNTIYF
V: TRBV28; J: TRBJ1-2; size: -; D: -; DNA: TGTGCCAGCAACTCCAGGGTGAAGGCTAACTATGGCTACACCTTC; CDR3: CASNSRVKANYGYTF
V: TRBV27; J: TRBJ1-1; size: -; D: -; DNA: TGTGCCAGCAGTTTAAACGGGGGTGAAGCTTTCTTT; CDR3: CASSLNGGEAFF
V: TRBV3-1/TRBV3-2; J: TRBJ2-7; size: -; D: TRBD1; DNA: TGTGCCAGCAGCCAAGGTTGGGACAGTTCCTACGAGCAGTACTTC; CDR3: CASSQGWDSSYEQYF
V: TRBV29-1; J: TRBJ1-5; size: -; D: TRBD1; DNA: TGCAGCGCTTACAGAACAGGGGGCGCGGGTACGGCGGATCAGCCCCAGCATTTT; CDR3: CSAYRTGGAGTADQPQHF
V: TRBV10-2; J: TRBJ2-5; size: once; D: -; DNA: TGCGCCAGCAGTGTCGTGGAGGGGGAGACCCAGTACTTC; CDR3: CASSVVEGETQYF
V: TRBV30; J: TRBJ1-3; size: -; D: TRBD1; DNA: TGTGCCTGGAGGAAGGACAGGGGCTCTGGAAACACCATATATTTT; CDR3: CAWRKDRGSGNTIYF
V: TRBV18; J: TRBJ2-1; size: -; D: TRBD2; DNA: TGTGCCAGCTCTCCGACTAGCGGGGGCCCCTACAATGAGCAGTTCTTC; CDR3: CASSPTSGGPYNEQFF
V: TRBV19; J: TRBJ2-7; size: -; D: -; DNA: TGTGCCAGTAGTTTATCGTATGCGGGACGGGCCTACGAGCAGTACTTC; CDR3: CASSLSYAGRAYEQYF
V: TRBV18; J: TRBJ1-1; size: once; D: TRBD1; DNA: TGTGCCAGCTCACCGGCAGGGGGCTTGACTGAAGCTTTCTTT; CDR3: CASSPAGGLTEAFF
V: TRBV19; J: TRBJ1-1; size: -; D: TRBD1; DNA: TGTGCCAGTAGTAGCGACAGGGGGAACACTGAAGCTTTCTTT; CDR3: CASSSDRGNTEAFF
V: TRBV6-5; J: TRBJ1-6; size: -; D: -; DNA: TGTGCTGTGGGCAGCTCCTATAATTCACCCCTCCACTTT; CDR3: CAVGSSYNSPLHF
V: TRBV4-2; J: TRBJ2-3; size: -; D: TRBD2; DNA: TGTGCCAGCAGCCAGGGACTAGCGGGGGGGCCAGATACGCAGTATTTT; CDR3: CASSQGLAGGPDTQYF
V: TRBV5-1; J: TRBJ2-3; size: -; D: -; DNA: TGCGCCAGCAGCTTGGCCCCAGGGGCCGCTTGGGGCAGCGCAGATACGCAGTATTTT; CDR3: CASSLAPGAAWGSADTQYF
V: TRBV18; J: TRBJ2-2; size: once; D: -; DNA: TGTGCCAGCTCATCGGACACGACTAACACCGGGGAGCTGTTTTTT; CDR3: CASSSDTTNTGELFF
V: TRBV11-1; J: TRBJ1-6; size: -; D: -; DNA: TGTGCCAGCAGCTTCGGCGGAGCTGGATCACCCCTCCACTTT; CDR3: CASSFGGAGSPLHF
V: TRBV11-2; J: TRBJ2-7; size: -; D: TRBD1; DNA: TGTGCCAGCAGCTTACTGGGACAGGGCGTCGAGCAGTACTTC; CDR3: CASSLLGQGVEQYF
V: TRBV9; J: TRBJ2-2; size: -; D: -; DNA: TGTGCCAGCAGCGTCAGCGGTTGGGTCGGGACCGGGGAGCTGTTTTTT; CDR3: CASSVSGWVGTGELFF
V: TRBV11-1; J: TRBJ2-5; size: -; D: TRBD1; DNA: TGTGCCAGCAGCTTTGGGGACAGGGGGCACCAAGAGACCCAGTACTTC; CDR3: CASSFGDRGHQETQYF
V: TRBV9; J: TRBJ2-1; size: -; D: -; DNA: TGTGCCAGCAGCGAGATAGGAGGGCAGGGTGAAGAGAATGAGCAGTTCTTC; CDR3: CASSEIGGQGEENEQFF
V: TRBV2; J: TRBJ1-4; size: -; D: -; DNA: TGTGCCAGCCTTCTTGGGGGGGCCCGGGAAAAACTGTTTTTT; CDR3: CASLLGGAREKLFF
V: TRBV2; J: TRBJ2-2; size: -; D: -; DNA: TGTGCCAGCAGCGTCACAGGGATGTACAGCGGGGAGCTGTTTTTT; CDR3: CASSVTGMYSGELFF
V: TRBV6-1; J: TRBJ1-4; size: -; D: -; DNA: TGTGCCAGCAGTGTTAATATTCTTGCCAGGGCAATACCCCAGTATGAAAAACTGTTTTTT; CDR3: CASSVNILARAIPQYEKLFF
V: TRBV5-4; J: TRBJ2-6; size: -; D: TRBD1; DNA: TGTGCCAGCAGCATCAGACAGGGTACGCCTGGGGCCAACGTCCTGACTTTC; CDR3: CASSIRQGTPGANVLTF
V: TRBV2; J: TRBJ2-1; size: once; D: TRBD2; DNA: TGTGCCAGCAGTTTCTCTCCGCTAGCGGGGGTTTACAATGAGCAGTTCTTC; CDR3: CASSFSPLAGVYNEQFF
V: TRBV6-1; J: TRBJ1-2; size: -; D: -; DNA: TGTGCCAGCAGTGAGTCAGACTATGGCTACACCTTC; CDR3: CASSESDYGYTF
V: TRBV19; J: TRBJ1-1; size: -; D: TRBD1; DNA: TGTGCCAGTAGTACTCGACAGGGGATTAACACTGAAGCTTTCTTT; CDR3: CASSTRQGINTEAFF
V: TRBV19; J: TRBJ1-5; size: once; D: TRBD1; DNA: TGTGCCAGTACCCTACAGGGGGCTAATCAGCCCCAGCATTTT; CDR3: CASTLQGANQPQHF
V: TRBV5-1; J: TRBJ2-1; size: once; D: TRBD2; DNA: TGCGCCAGCAGCTGGACTAGCGGGGGGTACTACAATGAGCAGTTCTTC; CDR3: CASSWTSGGYYNEQFF
V: TRBV27; J: TRBJ2-5; size: once; D: TRBD1; DNA: TGTGCCAGCAGTTACGGGACAGGGGGGGTGGAGACCCAGTACTTC; CDR3: CASSYGTGGVETQYF
V: TRBV9; J: TRBJ2-5; size: -; D: TRBD2; DNA: TGTGCCAGCAGCGAGAACGGGGGGGAGACCCAGTACTTC; CDR3: CASSENGGETQYF
V: TRBV27; J: TRBJ2-1; size: -; D: -; DNA: TGTGCCAGCAGTCCGTCGACAAACTACAATGAGCAGTTCTTC; CDR3: CASSPSTNYNEQFF
V: TRBV12-3/TRBV12-4; J: TRBJ1-1; size: -; D: -; DNA: TGTGCCAGCAGTTTCGGGTCGAACACTGAAGCTTTCTTT; CDR3: CASSFGSNTEAFF
V: TRBV19; J: TRBJ1-5; size: -; D: -; DNA: TGTGCCAGTAGTATTCAGGGGCGGGCGCAGCCCCAGCATTTT; CDR3: CASSIQGRAQPQHF
V: TRBV5-1; J: TRBJ2-5; size: once; D: TRBD2; DNA: TGCGCCAGCAGCTTTGGGACTAGCGGAGAGACCCAGTACTTC; CDR3: CASSFGTSGETQYF
V: TRBV19; J: TRBJ2-2; size: -; D: -; DNA: TGTGCCAGTATGCCTAAGGAGCTGTTTTTT; CDR3: CASMPKELFF
V: TRBV14; J: TRBJ1-6; size: -; D: -; DNA: TGTGCCAGCAGCCAAGCGGGATTATATAATTCACCCCTCCACTTT; CDR3: CASSQAGLYNSPLHF
V: TRBV10-3; J: TRBJ2-2; size: -; D: TRBD2; DNA: TGTGCCATCAGCTACGGACTAGCGGGGGGGCCGACCACCGGGGAGCTGTTTTTT; CDR3: CAISYGLAGGPTTGELFF
V: TRBV24-1; J: TRBJ1-2; size: -; D: -; DNA: TGTGCCACCAGTGACCCTTGGACAGATGGCTATGGCTACACCTTC; CDR3: CATSDPWTDGYGYTF
V: TRBV11-2; J: TRBJ2-1; size: -; D: TRBD2; DNA: TGTGCCAGCAGCCGAATAGCGGGGGTAGAGAATGAGCAGTTCTTC; CDR3: CASSRIAGVENEQFF
V: TRBV6-4; J: TRBJ2-1; size: once; D: -; DNA: TGTGCCAGCAGTCTTGTCTCCGGTGAAGGGAGCTCCTACAATGAGCAGTTCTTC; CDR3: CASSLVSGEGSSYNEQFF